Listed below are T cell receptor beta chains from one sample, sequenced in a study of blood T cell repertoires in COVID-19. The protocol was immunoSEQ multiplex PCR, while the TCRdb copy is restricted to in-frame clones and leaves out a portion. The table lists 70,000 to 90,000 clones, roughly three quarters of them singletons, with approximately 24% in the top ten. The sequenced material came from peripheral blood. The receptor set was obtained from a human donor in a cohort sampled during active COVID-19. CDR3s include the opening cysteine and the closing phenylalanine or tryptophan. A D gene is named only where the DNA matches it firmly. Size is omitted from some rows. Given values are once, few, many or a class for expanded clones.

once | TRBJ1-6 | TRBV15 | . | TGTGCCACCAGCAGATCGGAGGGGGGGCATTCACCCCTCCACTTT | CATSRSEGGHSPLHF
. | TRBJ1-4 | TRBV6-5 | . | TGTGCCAGCAGCTGGAGGGGATCAGGGACTGAAAAACTGTTTTTT | CASSWRGSGTEKLFF
. | TRBJ1-2 | TRBV10-3 | . | TGTGCCATCGGGCCTACAGGGTATCATGATGGTGGCTACACCTTC | CAIGPTGYHDGGYTF
. | TRBJ1-1 | TRBV20-1 | TRBD1 | TGCAGTGCTAGTGGGGCAGGGGGTGGGGACACTGAAGCTTTCTTT | CSASGAGGGDTEAFF
. | TRBJ2-1 | TRBV15 | TRBD2 | TGTGCCACCAGCAGACGAGGAGCTAGCGGGTTTCAAGGCTATGAGCAGTTCTTC | CATSRRGASGFQGYEQFF
. | TRBJ1-2 | TRBV11-2 | TRBD1 | TGTGCCAGCAGCTTGGACAGGGGGCTTAACTATGGCTACACCTTC | CASSLDRGLNYGYTF
. | TRBJ2-1 | TRBV6-2/TRBV6-3 | TRBD1 | TGTGCCAGCAGTTACTCGGAGACAGGGGGTAATGAGCAGTTCTTC | CASSYSETGGNEQFF
. | TRBJ1-1 | TRBV18 | TRBD1 | TGTGCCAGCTCACCGAGGGACAGGGGCCCTGAAGCTTTCTTT | CASSPRDRGPEAFF
. | TRBJ1-5 | TRBV6-5 | . | TGTGCCAGCAGCAGAACTAGGGTGAGCCAGCCCCAGCATTTT | CASSRTRVSQPQHF
. | TRBJ1-1 | TRBV11-3 | . | TGTGCCAGCAGCTTAGATGGGCAGAGGAACACTGAAGCTTTCTTT | CASSLDGQRNTEAFF
. | TRBJ2-2 | TRBV30 | TRBD1 | TGTGCCTGGAGTAAGGACAGGGGGTCTGCCGGGGAGCTGTTTTTT | CAWSKDRGSAGELFF
. | TRBJ1-2 | TRBV9 | TRBD1 | TGTGCCAGCAGCGTAGAGGCAGGGGGAAGTGGGGAGGGCTACACCTTC | CASSVEAGGSGEGYTF
. | TRBJ2-1 | TRBV13 | TRBD2 | TGTGCCAGCAGCAGGACTAGCGCCGTTGAGCAGTTCTTC | CASSRTSAVEQFF
. | TRBJ2-5 | TRBV5-1 | TRBD2 | TGCGCCAGCAGCCTAGCGGGAGAGTGGGGAGAGACCCAGTACTTC | CASSLAGEWGETQYF
. | TRBJ2-3 | TRBV2 | TRBD2 | TGTGCCAGCATCGAGCGGGAGGGGCAAGATACGCAGTATTTT | CASIEREGQDTQYF
. | TRBJ1-3 | TRBV10-3 | . | TGTGCCATCAGTGAGTTATTTGGAAACACCATATATTTT | CAISELFGNTIYF
. | TRBJ1-4 | TRBV21-1 | . | TGTGCCAGCAGCGGGGACAGGGTCTTAACAACTAATGAAAAACTGTTTTTT | CASSGDRVLTTNEKLFF
once | TRBJ1-4 | TRBV19 | TRBD1 | TGTGCCAGTAGTCGGGGGACAGAGAATGAAAAACTGTTTTTT | CASSRGTENEKLFF
. | TRBJ1-1 | TRBV28 | . | TGTGCCAGCAGTTTAAGCTCCACCTCGAGGACTGAAGCTTTCTTT | CASSLSSTSRTEAFF
. | TRBJ2-5 | TRBV5-4 | . | TGTGCCAGCACCGTTGGTCCTCAGAAGGAGACCCAGTACTTC | CASTVGPQKETQYF
. | TRBJ1-4 | TRBV27 | . | TGTGCCAGCAGTTTACGGGGGATGGTCGAAAAACTGTTTTTT | CASSLRGMVEKLFF
. | TRBJ2-7 | TRBV3-1/TRBV3-2 | TRBD2 | TGTGCCAGCAGCCTTCCTACGGGGACTAGCGGGAGAGAGGAGCAGTACTTC | CASSLPTGTSGREEQYF
few | TRBJ2-1 | TRBV5-5 | TRBD2 | TGTGCCAGCAGCTTGTGGGGACTAAATGAGCAGTTCTTC | CASSLWGLNEQFF
. | TRBJ2-5 | TRBV6-5 | TRBD1 | TGTGCCAGCAGACAGGGGGCGCGGGAGACCCAGTACTTC | CASRQGARETQYF
. | TRBJ2-7 | TRBV6-5 | TRBD1 | TGTGCCAGCAGGGGGCTGACAGGGCGGTTTCGCGAGCAGTACTTC | CASRGLTGRFREQYF
. | TRBJ2-5 | TRBV4-1 | TRBD1 | TGCGCCAGCAGCCGGACCGGACAGGGGTACGAGACCCAGTACTTC | CASSRTGQGYETQYF
. | TRBJ2-4 | TRBV7-8 | . | TGTGCCAGCAGCCCGCAGGGCTCCGAAAACATTCAGTACTTC | CASSPQGSENIQYF
. | TRBJ2-3 | TRBV14 | TRBD2 | TGTGCCAGCAGCCGTAGCGGGGGCACAGATACGCAGTATTTT | CASSRSGGTDTQYF
. | TRBJ2-1 | TRBV7-8 | TRBD2 | TGTGCCAGCAGCTTAACCCGGGAGGGCCGCCACAATGAGCAGTTCTTC | CASSLTREGRHNEQFF
once | TRBJ2-1 | TRBV12-3/TRBV12-4 | . | TGTGCCAGCAGTCCGGATAGCGAGGAGCAGTTCTTC | CASSPDSEEQFF
. | TRBJ2-3 | TRBV7-3 | . | TGTGCCAGCAGCTCGACGACCGGGGGTGGTACGCAGTATTTT | CASSSTTGGGTQYF
. | TRBJ2-1 | TRBV14 | TRBD2 | TGTGCCAGCAGCGGATCTAGCGGGAGGGCCCTTGAGCAGTTCTTC | CASSGSSGRALEQFF
many | TRBJ2-3 | TRBV14 | . | TGTGCCAGCACAGACAGCCAGGGGGATACGCAGTATTTT | CASTDSQGDTQYF
. | TRBJ2-2 | TRBV5-1 | . | TGCGCCAGCAGCCTTAACACCGGGGAGCTGTTTTTT | CASSLNTGELFF
. | TRBJ2-3 | TRBV24-1 | TRBD1 | TGTGCCACCAGTGACACCGGACAGGGTAATCCAGATACGCAGTATTTT | CATSDTGQGNPDTQYF
few | TRBJ2-7 | TRBV10-3 | TRBD1 | TGTGCCATCAGGCCGGGACAGGGGTCAGACGAGCAGTACTTC | CAIRPGQGSDEQYF
. | TRBJ2-7 | TRBV19 | . | TGTGCCAGTAGTACCGGGGGGCTAGCCTACGAGCAGTACTTC | CASSTGGLAYEQYF
once | TRBJ2-5 | TRBV11-2 | TRBD2 | TGTGCCAGCAGCTTAGGGCTAGCGGGGGAGACCCAGTACTTC | CASSLGLAGETQYF
. | TRBJ1-2 | TRBV5-1 | TRBD1 | TGCGCCAGCAGCTCGACGGGACAGGGGGCGGACTATGGCTACACCTTC | CASSSTGQGADYGYTF
. | TRBJ2-5 | TRBV12-5 | TRBD2 | TGTGCTAGTGGTTGGGGACTATCCAGAGGAGAGACCCAGTACTTC | CASGWGLSRGETQYF
. | TRBJ1-3 | TRBV7-2 | . | TGTGCCAGCAGCTTCCGAGACAGTCGGGTAAACACCATATATTTT | CASSFRDSRVNTIYF
. | TRBJ1-5 | TRBV19 | . | TGTGCCAACAGGACAACCGCTCCCAATCAGCCCCAGCATTTT | CANRTTAPNQPQHF
. | TRBJ2-1 | TRBV5-1 | . | TGCGCCAGCAGGGTGTACGGGAGCTCCTACAATGAGCAGTTCTTC | CASRVYGSSYNEQFF
. | TRBJ1-6 | TRBV5-8 | TRBD1 | TGTGCCAGCAGCGTACAGGGGTTTAATTCACCCCTCCACTTT | CASSVQGFNSPLHF
once | TRBJ1-1 | TRBV7-9 | . | TGTGCCAGCAGCTCTAATTGGCAGGGGCGTTATTTGACTGAAGCTTTCTTT | CASSSNWQGRYLTEAFF
. | TRBJ2-3 | TRBV18 | . | TGTGCCAGCTCGACAGATAGCCTACCTACGCAGTATTTT | CASSTDSLPTQYF
. | TRBJ2-6 | TRBV24-1 | . | TGTGCCACCAGTGATAGAGACACGAGCTCTGGGGCCAACGTCCTGACTTTC | CATSDRDTSSGANVLTF
. | TRBJ1-5 | TRBV19 | TRBD1 | TGTGCCAGTAGAAGGACAGGAGGATCCAATCAGCCCCAGCATTTT | CASRRTGGSNQPQHF
. | TRBJ2-2 | TRBV9 | TRBD2 | TGTGCCAGCAGCGTACTAGGGACTAGCGAGAACACCGGGGAGCTGTTTTTT | CASSVLGTSENTGELFF
. | TRBJ2-1 | TRBV7-3 | . | TGTGCCAGCAGTCGGCGAAGCCCGCTAGGAGTCTCGACGAACTACAATGAGCAGTTCTTC | CASSRRSPLGVSTNYNEQFF
. | TRBJ2-6 | TRBV6-2/TRBV6-3 | TRBD1 | TGTGCCAGCAGTTCCCCGGACAGGACTGGGGCCAACGTCCTGACTTTC | CASSSPDRTGANVLTF
. | TRBJ2-3 | TRBV12-5 | . | TGTGCTAGTGGTTTTTCTAGCACCCCAGATACGCAGTATTTT | CASGFSSTPDTQYF
. | TRBJ1-1 | TRBV11-3 | . | TGTGCCAGCAGCATAACAGGGAGTACTGAAGCTTTCTTT | CASSITGSTEAFF
. | TRBJ1-2 | TRBV7-6 | TRBD1 | TGTGCCAGCAGCGAGAGAGGGGGCGGCCCCAGTTATGGCTACACCTTC | CASSERGGGPSYGYTF
. | TRBJ2-3 | TRBV4-1 | . | TGCGCCAGCAGCCCTCCGGGAGTTGGCACAGATACGCAGTATTTT | CASSPPGVGTDTQYF